Sequencing of this TCR beta chain was carried out in a study of identical twins. From germline, CDR1 is LGHDT and CDR2 YNNKEL (reference sequence). This CDR3 comprises 14 residues. Trimming shortened V by 2 bases and J by 9 bases, and 11 bases separated the two germline ends. This clonotype was counted between two and nine times. Its specificity is not known. One entry per CDR3 protein, called by TCRdb with MiXCR from the 5' RACE reads. Of 470,000 or so distinct CDR3 sequences in the sample, approximately 24% were seen once. Points from the study as a whole: Conclusions were drawn cross-sectionally by statistical analysis, without following the same donors.

The data also belong to a second study, concerning T cells expressing NK-cell markers. This second study says: NKG2C+ dominant clonotype frequencies in six donors were about 1.0-8% of CD8+ T cells. The same clonotypes also predominated in the CD3+CD56-NKG2C+ fraction of several donors.

Sequenced sample: CD4+ T cells sorted from blood. The clonotype originates from a woman between 18 and 29 years old in good health. V usage is TRBV3-1 and J usage is TRBJ1-6; D is unresolved. The CDR3 protein is CASSQIPSRSPLHF. Written as DNA, the CDR3 is TGTGCCAGCAGCCAAATCCCCTCCCGTTCACCCCTCCACTTT.